This entry lists 5 T cell receptor beta chains sequenced from one sample in a study of T-cell memory formation after mild COVID-19 (dated by TCRdb to 2020 to 2023). Library preparation employed 5' RACE. TCRdb shows the sequencer as Illumina NovaSeq 6000. The public reads were reanalyzed by TCRdb: fastp trimming at Q25, MiXCR alignment, in-frame beta chains only. Here each entry gathers all rows of one CDR3 protein and keeps the most common genes and DNA. The sample data list 380,000 or so distinct CDR3 sequences, and roughly 13% of these were observed just once. In total, the top ten clones hold approximately 21% of the sample. The sequenced sample consisted of PBMCs or a T cell subset sorted from them (not recorded which). The receptors were gathered from a man between 18 and 29 years old who had mild COVID-19 (a few samples of this study predate the infection). The sample titles of this study are shuffled in the database, so cell type and time point are left out; the donor was told from shared clones.

The chain is built from TRBV12-3 or TRBV12-4 and TRBJ1-3, with D perhaps TRBD1 (5 bases). V lost 5 bases and J 0 bases, leaving 11 bases between the germline ends. CDR3 size: 15 residues. The CDR3 sequence is CASSRQPSSGNTIYF. The DNA for the CDR3 is TGTGCCAGCAGTAGACAGCCGAGCTCTGGAAACACCATATATTTT.

The genes are TRBV4-1 and TRBJ1-3, with 12 bases lining up with TRBD1. CDR1 and CDR2 (germline): MGHRA, YSYEKL. This CDR3 has 16 amino acids. The V and J ends lost 4 bases and 7 bases, in that order; junction bases with no gene match: 8. The CDR3 DNA sequence: TGCGCCAGCAGCCCTATCGGGGACAGGGGGCGGAACACCATATATTTT. As protein: CASSPIGDRGRNTIYF.

The rearrangement uses TRBV3-1 and TRBJ2-7, with D perhaps TRBD1 (5 bases). This CDR3 region has 13 residues. Germline loops: CDR1 LGHDT, CDR2 YNNKEL (reference sequence). V lost 3 bases to trimming and J lost 1 base, with 7 bases between them. CDR3 sequence: CASSHQGSYEQYF. For the CDR3, the DNA is TGTGCCAGCAGCCACCAGGGATCCTACGAGCAGTACTTC.

This clonotype was seen a few times. The chain recombines TRBV7-2 with TRBJ1-1; the D gene is possibly TRBD1 (6 bases). CDR3 size: 14 residues. Germline CDR1 is SGHTA and CDR2 is FQGNSA. V was clipped by 7 bases and J by 5 bases, with 17 bases between them. The CDR3 sequence is CASKSRGADTEAFF. Here the CDR3 DNA reads TGTGCCAGCAAGAGTCGGGGGGCAGATACTGAAGCTTTCTTT.

There are a few counts of this clonotype. The V and J genes are TRBV12-3 or TRBV12-4 and TRBJ2-3; tentatively, D is TRBD2 (6 bases). This CDR3 is built from 14 residues. Between the trimmed V and J ends, which lost 3 bases and 1 base, there was a span of 8 bases. CDR3 amino acids: CASSFWGGTDTQYF. The DNA of the CDR3 is TGTGCCAGCAGTTTTTGGGGGGGCACAGATACGCAGTATTTT.